Below, 23 T cell receptor beta chains from the same sample are listed, as sequenced in a study of T cells in Graves' hyperthyroidism and ophthalmopathy. What was amplified from RNA transcripts were TCR beta CDR3 regions. The HTBI primer set was used in a first-round RT-PCR of the TCR CDR3. One entry per CDR3 protein, called by TCRdb with MiXCR from the multiplex PCR reads. Of 660,000 or so distinct CDR3 sequences detected, less than 25% appear once; the ten largest clones hold over 30%. Material: blood. Receptor source: a man aged 25 to 40 with Graves' ophthalmopathy.

This clonotype was counted at least ten times. This chain joins TRBV28 and TRBJ2-7, with 10 bases that match TRBD1. The CDR3 consists of 14 residues. V lost 4 bases to trimming and J lost 3 bases; unmatched junction nucleotides: 3. Germline V gene lookup returns CDR1 MDHEN and CDR2 SYDVKM. This CDR3 reads CASSSRDRGYEQYF. CDR3 nucleotide sequence: TGTGCCAGCAGTTCTAGGGACAGGGGCTACGAGCAGTACTTC.

The rearrangement joins TRBV27 to TRBJ2-1; 8 bases match TRBD2. Germline V gene lookup returns CDR1 MNHEY and CDR2 SMNVEV (reference sequence). Losses at the gene ends were 5 bases for V and 9 bases for J; bases not matched to a gene: 3. The CDR3 sequence is 12 residues long. CDR3 bases: TGTGCCAGCAGTACCGGGAGGGGTGAGCAGTTCTTC. Its protein is CASSTGRGEQFF.

The chain uses TRBV12-3 or TRBV12-4 and TRBJ1-2, with 9 bases matching TRBD1. This CDR3 is built from 15 residues. Unmatched junction bases numbered 5, after V lost 4 bases and J lost 2 bases. The CDR3: CASSSRTGVNYGYTF. The CDR3 bases are TGTGCCAGCAGTTCCCGGACAGGGGTGAACTATGGCTACACCTTC.

This sequence joins TRBV24-1 and TRBJ2-2, with TRBD1 identical over 8 bases. CDR3 length: 16 residues. Germline V gene lookup returns CDR1 KGHDR and CDR2 SFDVKD. With 5 bases clipped from V and 3 bases from J, the junction kept 7 bases outside the gene matches. The CDR3 DNA sequence: TGTGCCACCAGTGTCCGGGACAGGCTTTACACCGGGGAGCTGTTTTTT. Its protein product is CATSVRDRLYTGELFF.

This clonotype occurred a few times. This CDR3 is CASSSAAAGSFDEQFF. For the CDR3, the DNA is TGTGCCAGCAGCTCCGCCGCGGCGGGTAGTTTCGATGAGCAGTTCTTC. The V call is TRBV27, the J call TRBJ2-1, with D possibly TRBD2 on 5 matching bases. Germline CDR1 reads MNHEY; CDR2 reads SMNVEV (reference sequence). CDR3 length: 16 amino acids. Trimming took off 6 bases at V and 8 bases at J, with 23 bases between the two ends.

As for this clonotype: A much larger clone lies one base from this, so it may be a read error. J is TRBJ2-1 and V is TRBV6-2 or TRBV6-3; D gene uncertain. Germline V gene data show CDR1 as MNHEY and CDR2 as SVGEGT. Trimming stripped 7 bases from V and 7 bases from J, with 23 bases between. This CDR3 is 16 amino acids long. The CDR3 is CASTHLSGQWSNEQFF. In DNA form, the CDR3 reads TGTGCCAGCACCCACCTTTCGGGCCAGTGGTCGAATGAGCAGTTCTTC.

The V gene is TRBV7-2, the J gene TRBJ2-3; no definite D call. CDR3 length: 13 amino acids. Germline CDR1 SGHTA, CDR2 FQGNSA. The V end was cut by 5 bases, the J end by 7 bases, with 13 bases between. Written as DNA, the CDR3 is TGTGCCAGCAGCCCACTCTCAACGAATACGCAGTATTTT. It is translated as CASSPLSTNTQYF.

In this sample, this clonotype turned up many times. The chain recombines TRBV6-1 with TRBJ1-5; tentative D call: TRBD1 (5 bases). There are 15 residues in the CDR3. Between the trimmed V and J ends, which lost 6 bases and 3 bases, there was a span of 15 bases. Germline CDR1 reads MNHNS; CDR2 reads SASEGT. In nucleotides, the CDR3 is TGTGCCAGCAGAACGGGGGAAGGGAACAATCAGCCCCAGCATTTT. This sequence encodes CASRTGEGNNQPQHF.

This clonotype was seen at least ten times. Here the CDR3 reads CSVERAGGTEAFF. CDR3 in DNA: TGCAGCGTTGAAAGGGCGGGGGGGACTGAAGCTTTCTTT. This chain uses TRBV29-1 with TRBJ1-1; D may be TRBD1 (5 bases). Looked up from germline, CDR1 is SQVTM and CDR2 is ANQGSEA. This CDR3 is built from 13 residues. Trimming left V 2 bases short and J 5 bases short, with 12 bases between.

This clonotype was observed at least ten times. The V gene is TRBV28, the J gene TRBJ2-1, with D uncertain. The CDR3 has 14 residues. Germline V gives CDR1 MDHEN, CDR2 SYDVKM. Trimming took off 10 bases at V and 4 bases at J, with 17 bases between the two ends. Written as DNA, the CDR3 is TGTGCCACCCTTAAGGACGGCCTATACAATGAGCAGTTCTTC. This translates into CATLKDGLYNEQFF.

CDR3 residues: CASSQGGVHYGYTF. The CDR3, as DNA: TGCGCCAGCAGCCAAGGGGGGGTTCACTATGGCTACACCTTC. The genes are TRBV4-3 and TRBJ1-2, with D perhaps matching TRBD1 (5 bases). Trimming cost V 1 base and J 3 bases, with 9 bases left between them. This CDR3 contains 14 residues. CDR1 is LGHNA and CDR2 is YSLEER in the germline V gene.

Details on this clonotype: This sequence may be a read error, since a much larger clone differs from it by one base. The chain uses TRBV6-1 and TRBJ1-6, with D maybe TRBD1 (6 bases). V was clipped by 6 bases and J by 6 bases, with 18 bases between them. The CDR3 is made up of 16 amino acids. The V gene's germline CDR1 is MNHNS and CDR2 SASEGT. The CDR3 protein is CASRPDGRGGNSPLHF. The DNA of the CDR3 is TGTGCCAGCAGACCCGACGGGAGAGGGGGTAATTCACCCCTCCACTTT.

There are a few counts of this clonotype. The chain carries TRBV7-2 and TRBJ1-4; maybe TRBD1 (6 bases). Trimming removed 5 bases from V and 4 bases from J, with 14 bases in between. Germline V gene data show CDR1 as SGHTA and CDR2 as FQGNSA. The CDR3 is made up of 15 amino acids. CDR3 DNA sequence: TGTGCCAGCAGCCCGCAGGGGCTCGTTAATGAAAAACTGTTTTTT. This gives the protein CASSPQGLVNEKLFF.

This clonotype was observed at least ten times. The CDR3 nucleotides read TGTGCCAGCAGTAACTACGCAGATACGCAGTATTTT. This codes for CASSNYADTQYF. The chain recombines TRBV27 with TRBJ2-3; unclear D gene. The CDR3 loop spans 12 amino acids. V lost 5 bases, J lost 4 bases, and 7 bases lay in between. Germline V gene sequence: CDR1 MNHEY, CDR2 SMNVEV (reference sequence).

This clonotype was seen many times. The chain combines TRBV27 with TRBJ2-7; D is possibly TRBD2 (7 bases). This CDR3 has 16 residues. Germline CDR1 reads MNHEY; CDR2 reads SMNVEV (reference sequence). The V end lost 2 bases, the J end lost 5 bases, and 19 bases lay between the germline ends. CDR3 residues: CASSLRGAGVANEQYF. The CDR3 nucleotides read TGTGCCAGCAGTTTAAGGGGGGCGGGAGTTGCCAACGAGCAGTACTTC.

This rearrangement joins TRBV11-2 to TRBJ1-5; D is possibly TRBD1 (6 bases). The CDR3 extends over 16 amino acids. The V gene lost 1 base and the J gene lost 5 bases, with 15 bases spanning the gap. The germline V gene has CDR1 SGHAT and CDR2 FQNNGV. CDR3 coding DNA: TGTGCCAGCAGCTTAGGGGGGGGGGGGCCTCATCAGCCCCAGCATTTT. This translates into CASSLGGGGPHQPQHF.

The chain uses TRBV2 and TRBJ2-1; tentative D call: TRBD2 (6 bases). Trimming cost V 8 bases and J 7 bases, with 12 bases left between them. This CDR3 comprises 12 residues. CDR1 is SNHLY, CDR2 FYNNEI, per germline. CDR3 DNA: TGTGCCAGCTTCAGGGAGGTGAATGAGCAGTTCTTC. This codes for CASFREVNEQFF.

This clonotype was picked up many times. The chain couples TRBV6-1 to TRBJ2-3; 12 bases align to TRBD2. Germline CDR1 MNHNS, CDR2 SASEGT. V was pared by 7 bases and J by 5 bases, with 7 bases of the junction left unmatched. The CDR3 contains 15 residues. For the CDR3, the DNA is TGTGCCAGCACCCCTCTAGCGGGGGGGGTAGATACGCAGTATTTT. Translating gives CASTPLAGGVDTQYF.

This clonotype came up many times. This rearrangement joins TRBV28 to TRBJ1-6; D is unresolved. Per the germline V gene, CDR1 is MDHEN and CDR2 is SYDVKM. There are 13 residues in the CDR3. V was clipped by 6 bases and J by 15 bases, with 18 bases between them. The CDR3 region is CASSSPRPSSLHF. CDR3 nucleotide sequence: TGTGCCAGCAGCTCCCCGAGGCCTTCGAGCCTCCACTTT.

This clonotype was observed a few times. The chain links TRBV28 to TRBJ2-7, with D possibly being TRBD2 (5 bases). The V end lost 7 bases, the J end lost 0 bases, and 7 bases lay between the germline ends. Germline loops: CDR1 MDHEN, CDR2 SYDVKM. The CDR3 totals 12 residues. This chain's CDR3 is CASNGDSYEQYF. In DNA form, the CDR3 reads TGTGCCAGCAACGGGGACTCCTACGAGCAGTACTTC.

This clonotype was found many times. CDR3 sequence reads: CASSTIAGRSYEQYF. DNA of the CDR3: TGTGCCAGCAGCACCATAGCGGGACGCTCCTACGAGCAGTACTTC. V and J are TRBV11-2 and TRBJ2-7; 8 bases align to TRBD2. Germline CDR1 SGHAT, CDR2 FQNNGV. Losses at the gene ends were 5 bases for V and 0 bases for J; bases not matched to a gene: 6. This CDR3 has 15 amino acids.

The V call is TRBV5-1, the J call TRBJ2-3, with TRBD2 identical over 7 bases. This CDR3 has 19 residues. The V gene's germline CDR1 is SGHRS and CDR2 YFSETQ. Trimming took 1 base from V and 0 from J; bases not matched to a gene: 14. CDR3 amino acids: CASSLNAGAGGFSTDTQYF. The CDR3 nucleotides are TGCGCCAGCAGCTTGAATGCGGGAGCGGGCGGTTTTAGCACAGATACGCAGTATTTT.

Turning to this clonotype: One base away lies a much larger clone, so this may be a sequencing read error. The CDR3: CASSPDSGYNEQFF. The CDR3 DNA reads as TGTGCCAGCAGCCCTGATAGCGGTTACAATGAGCAGTTCTTC. This chain uses TRBV11-2 with TRBJ2-1; a possible D gene is TRBD2 (6 bases). CDR3 size: 14 residues. V dropped 5 bases and J dropped 4 bases, with 12 bases sitting between them. Looked up from germline, CDR1 is SGHAT and CDR2 is FQNNGV.